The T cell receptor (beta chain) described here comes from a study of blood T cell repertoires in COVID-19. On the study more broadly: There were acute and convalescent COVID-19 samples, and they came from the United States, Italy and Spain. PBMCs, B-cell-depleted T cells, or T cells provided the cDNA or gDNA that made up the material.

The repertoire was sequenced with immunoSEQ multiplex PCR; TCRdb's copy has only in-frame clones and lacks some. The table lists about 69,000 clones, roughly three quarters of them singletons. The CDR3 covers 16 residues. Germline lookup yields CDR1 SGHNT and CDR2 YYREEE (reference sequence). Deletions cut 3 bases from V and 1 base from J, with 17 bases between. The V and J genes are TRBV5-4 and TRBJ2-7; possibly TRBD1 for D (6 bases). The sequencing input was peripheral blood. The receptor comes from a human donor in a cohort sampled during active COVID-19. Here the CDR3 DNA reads TGTGCCAGCAGCTGGGGGACACCCCAAGATTCCTACGAGCAGTACTTC. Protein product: CASSWGTPQDSYEQYF.